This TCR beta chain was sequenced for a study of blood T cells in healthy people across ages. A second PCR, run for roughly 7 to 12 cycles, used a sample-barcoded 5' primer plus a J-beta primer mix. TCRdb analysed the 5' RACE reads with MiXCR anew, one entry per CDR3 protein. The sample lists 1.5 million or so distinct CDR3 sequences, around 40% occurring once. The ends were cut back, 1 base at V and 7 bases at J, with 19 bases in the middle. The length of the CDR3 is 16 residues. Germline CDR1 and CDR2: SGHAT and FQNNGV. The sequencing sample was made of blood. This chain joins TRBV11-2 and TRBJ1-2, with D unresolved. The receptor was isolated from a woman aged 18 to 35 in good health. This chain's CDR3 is CASSLGGVGKNRGYTF. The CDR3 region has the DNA TGTGCCAGCAGCTTAGGGGGAGTCGGAAAAAATCGTGGCTACACCTTC.